The next 2 T cell receptor delta chains were all read from a single sample in a study of gamma-delta T cells after stem cell transplantation listed by TCRdb under 2016. Library preparation employed RT-PCR. Sequencing was carried out with an Illumina MiSeq. Identical DNA sequences were merged into single rows after TCRdb reprocessed the public reads with CATT. The sample table shows over 3,000 delta-chain clones, and approximately 2% are seen once. Of the sample, approximately 12% falls within the top ten clones. The sample consisted of gamma-delta T cells. The receptor set was obtained from a human donor. It is not recorded whose cells these are; they may come from a transplant donor.

In its sample, this clone is medium-sized. V and J are TRDV2 and TRDJ1, with TRDD3 identical over 7 bases. Germline V gene lookup returns CDR1 GEAIGNYY and CDR2 EKD. The J segment lost 7 bases and the V segment lost 2 bases, leaving 15 bases of the junction unmatched. The CDR3 extends over 16 amino acids. CDR3 DNA: TGTGCCTGTGACATCGCGGGGATAGAGGTTATGCGTAAACTCATCTTT. Encoded protein: CACDIAGIEVMRKLIF.

This clone has more than one count but fewer than ten. TCRdb records a much larger clone's protein for this DNA, with a difference at residue 6 that likely arises from a read error; the protein given is the translation of the DNA. This sequence joins TRDV2 and TRDJ1, with D maybe TRDD3 (5 bases). Germline V lookup: CDR1 GEAIGNYY, CDR2 EKD. V lost 7 bases and J lost 3, with 17 bases in between. This CDR3 spans 14 amino acids. This chain's CDR3 is CACYTPGAPDKLIF. The DNA for the CDR3 is TGTGCCTGCTATACCCCGGGGGCCCCCGATAAACTCATCTTT.